The clone carrying this T cell receptor (beta chain) has ten or more counts. The data were taken from a study of CD8 T cells in ankylosing spondylitis. TCRdb fed the 5' RACE reads into MiXCR, producing one record per CDR3 protein. The table lists 100,000 to 150,000 distinct CDR3 sequences, about an eighth of them singletons, with around 3% in the top ten. The V end was cut by 0 bases, the J end by 0 bases, with 9 bases between. CDR1 is SGHRS and CDR2 is YFSETQ in the germline V gene. The CDR3 has 15 residues. The TCR was taken from a female donor with ankylosing spondylitis or in good health (not recorded which). This sequence joins TRBV5-1 and TRBJ1-2; no clear D. The sequenced sample consisted of blood, either unsorted or a sorted T cell fraction (not recorded which). The CDR3 DNA is TGCGCCAGCAGCTTGGCCCTCGGTGCTAACTATGGCTACACCTTC. This gives the protein CASSLALGANYGYTF. Combining the CDR3 with reference TRBV5-1 and TRBJ1-2 gives the whole variable domain KAGVTQTPRYLIKTRGQQVTLSCSPISGHRSVSWYQQTPGQGLQFLFEYFSETQRNKGNFPGRFSGRQFSNSRSEMNVSTLELGDSALYLCASSLALGANYGYTFGSGTRLTVV.